Listed below are T cell receptor beta chains from one sample, sequenced in a study of shared clonotypes between healthy human individuals. Clones were sequenced by immunoSEQ multiplex PCR, and TCRdb holds only the in-frame ones, with some missing. The sample holds 150,000 to 200,000 clones, approximately 92% seen once. Sequenced input: naive CD4+ T cells sorted from blood. The source is a young woman in good health. Both conserved end residues are part of each CDR3. Fields, in order: CDR3 DNA, CDR3 protein, V gene, D gene, J gene, CDR3 length, clone size. The D gene is left open where the match is weak. Size values are once, few and many counts, or a class for expanded clones, and some rows have none.

cdr3_nt: TGTGCCAGTAAAGGGACAAGGGGGACAATGAACACTGAAGCTTTCTTT; cdr3_aa: CASKGTRGTMNTEAFF; v_call: TRBV19; d_call: .; j_call: TRBJ1-1; cdr3_length: 16; clone_size: .
cdr3_nt: TGTGCCAGCAGCCGTGGGACACCCGACTACGAGCAGTACTTC; cdr3_aa: CASSRGTPDYEQYF; v_call: TRBV6-5; d_call: .; j_call: TRBJ2-7; cdr3_length: 14; clone_size: .
cdr3_nt: TGTGCCAGCAATCGTCTCCAATCGTATGGCTACACCTTC; cdr3_aa: CASNRLQSYGYTF; v_call: TRBV2; d_call: .; j_call: TRBJ1-2; cdr3_length: 13; clone_size: .
cdr3_nt: TGTGCCTGGAGTGTGATACAGGGTCTCTATGGCTACACCTTC; cdr3_aa: CAWSVIQGLYGYTF; v_call: TRBV30; d_call: .; j_call: TRBJ1-2; cdr3_length: 14; clone_size: .
cdr3_nt: TGTGCCAGCTCACCATCGGGCGGGGCTAACTATGGCTACACCTTC; cdr3_aa: CASSPSGGANYGYTF; v_call: TRBV18; d_call: .; j_call: TRBJ1-2; cdr3_length: 15; clone_size: .
cdr3_nt: TGTGCCAGCAGTGGCCTGGAGAGCCAGCCCCAGCATTTT; cdr3_aa: CASSGLESQPQHF; v_call: TRBV2; d_call: .; j_call: TRBJ1-5; cdr3_length: 13; clone_size: few
cdr3_nt: TGTGCCAGCTCACTCTCACAGGGGGCCCACTACGAGCAGTACTTC; cdr3_aa: CASSLSQGAHYEQYF; v_call: TRBV18; d_call: TRBD1; j_call: TRBJ2-7; cdr3_length: 15; clone_size: .
cdr3_nt: TGTGCCAGCTCACTCTTCGGGGGGCCGTCCTACGAGCAGTACTTC; cdr3_aa: CASSLFGGPSYEQYF; v_call: TRBV18; d_call: .; j_call: TRBJ2-7; cdr3_length: 15; clone_size: .
cdr3_nt: TGCGCCAGCAGGCGGGAGGGCGAAAACATTCAGTACTTC; cdr3_aa: CASRREGENIQYF; v_call: TRBV5-1; d_call: TRBD2; j_call: TRBJ2-4; cdr3_length: 13; clone_size: once
cdr3_nt: TGTGCCACCAGCAGAGATGAGGGCTACGAGCAGTACTTC; cdr3_aa: CATSRDEGYEQYF; v_call: TRBV15; d_call: .; j_call: TRBJ2-7; cdr3_length: 13; clone_size: few
cdr3_nt: TGTGCCAGCAGCGATGGGGCAGGGGGCAATCAGCCCCAGCATTTT; cdr3_aa: CASSDGAGGNQPQHF; v_call: TRBV25-1; d_call: .; j_call: TRBJ1-5; cdr3_length: 15; clone_size: .
cdr3_nt: TGCGCCAGCAGCTTGGCGGGACAGGGGTATGCGATTTTT; cdr3_aa: CASSLAGQGYAIF; v_call: TRBV5-1; d_call: TRBD1; j_call: TRBJ1-4; cdr3_length: 13; clone_size: .
cdr3_nt: TGTGCCAGTAGTCTCCGGGCTAGCGGAGCGTACAATGAGCAGTTCTTC; cdr3_aa: CASSLRASGAYNEQFF; v_call: TRBV19; d_call: TRBD2; j_call: TRBJ2-1; cdr3_length: 16; clone_size: .
cdr3_nt: TGTGCCAGCAGCCCTGGGGCGGGACAGGGGGGCCCCTACGAGCAGTACTTC; cdr3_aa: CASSPGAGQGGPYEQYF; v_call: TRBV28; d_call: TRBD1; j_call: TRBJ2-7; cdr3_length: 17; clone_size: .
cdr3_nt: TGTGCCAGCAGCAAACAGGGTCGAGATACGCAGTATTTT; cdr3_aa: CASSKQGRDTQYF; v_call: TRBV14; d_call: .; j_call: TRBJ2-3; cdr3_length: 13; clone_size: .
cdr3_nt: TGTGCCAGCAGCTTGGTAGGCGGCTATGGCTACACCTTC; cdr3_aa: CASSLVGGYGYTF; v_call: TRBV5-5; d_call: .; j_call: TRBJ1-2; cdr3_length: 13; clone_size: .
cdr3_nt: TGCGCCAGCAGCTTGGGGGGAGGGCTTAGTCTCTACAATGAGCAGTTCTTC; cdr3_aa: CASSLGGGLSLYNEQFF; v_call: TRBV5-1; d_call: TRBD2; j_call: TRBJ2-1; cdr3_length: 17; clone_size: .
cdr3_nt: TGTGCCACCAGCAGGGCCGACAGGGGAATGTTTGAAAAACTGTTTTTT; cdr3_aa: CATSRADRGMFEKLFF; v_call: TRBV15; d_call: TRBD1; j_call: TRBJ1-4; cdr3_length: 16; clone_size: .
cdr3_nt: TGTGCCAGTAGTATAGATGGGGGGCTCTACACTGAAGCTTTCTTT; cdr3_aa: CASSIDGGLYTEAFF; v_call: TRBV19; d_call: .; j_call: TRBJ1-1; cdr3_length: 15; clone_size: .
cdr3_nt: TGTGCCAGCGTCGGTCTTACCACCTACGAGCAGTACTTC; cdr3_aa: CASVGLTTYEQYF; v_call: TRBV28; d_call: .; j_call: TRBJ2-7; cdr3_length: 13; clone_size: .
cdr3_nt: TGTGCCAGTAGAAACACGGACACTGAAGCTTTCTTT; cdr3_aa: CASRNTDTEAFF; v_call: TRBV19; d_call: .; j_call: TRBJ1-1; cdr3_length: 12; clone_size: .
cdr3_nt: TGTGCCAGCAGCGTAGGTGGACAGGGGGCCAGCAATTCACCCCTCCACTTT; cdr3_aa: CASSVGGQGASNSPLHF; v_call: TRBV9; d_call: TRBD1; j_call: TRBJ1-6; cdr3_length: 17; clone_size: .
cdr3_nt: TGTGCCAGCTCACGACGGGAGAACGAGCAGTACTTC; cdr3_aa: CASSRRENEQYF; v_call: TRBV18; d_call: .; j_call: TRBJ2-7; cdr3_length: 12; clone_size: .
cdr3_nt: TGTGCCAGCAGCTCATCCCTGGGACTAGCGGGAGAGAACTCCTACGAGCAGTACTTC; cdr3_aa: CASSSSLGLAGENSYEQYF; v_call: TRBV4-2; d_call: TRBD2; j_call: TRBJ2-7; cdr3_length: 19; clone_size: .
cdr3_nt: TGTGCCAGCCGCAGACAGGGCGGAAACACTGAAGCTTTCTTT; cdr3_aa: CASRRQGGNTEAFF; v_call: TRBV6-4; d_call: TRBD1; j_call: TRBJ1-1; cdr3_length: 14; clone_size: .
cdr3_nt: TGTGCCAGCAGCTTGACAGGGGGGTCCTACAATGAGCAGTTCTTC; cdr3_aa: CASSLTGGSYNEQFF; v_call: TRBV5-8; d_call: TRBD1; j_call: TRBJ2-1; cdr3_length: 15; clone_size: .
cdr3_nt: TGTGCCAGCAGCGCCACCGGGACAGTCTATGAAAAACTGTTTTTT; cdr3_aa: CASSATGTVYEKLFF; v_call: TRBV28; d_call: TRBD1; j_call: TRBJ1-4; cdr3_length: 15; clone_size: .
cdr3_nt: TGTGCCAGCAGCCGACCCGGACAGGGCTCCTACGAGCAGTACTTC; cdr3_aa: CASSRPGQGSYEQYF; v_call: TRBV7-9; d_call: TRBD1; j_call: TRBJ2-7; cdr3_length: 15; clone_size: .
cdr3_nt: TGTGCCAGCAGCCAGATAAGAGGGGGCGGATTGAAGACCCAGTACTTC; cdr3_aa: CASSQIRGGGLKTQYF; v_call: TRBV28; d_call: TRBD1; j_call: TRBJ2-5; cdr3_length: 16; clone_size: once
cdr3_nt: TGTGCCAGCTCACCCAGGACACCGGACACCGGGGAGCTGTTTTTT; cdr3_aa: CASSPRTPDTGELFF; v_call: TRBV18; d_call: .; j_call: TRBJ2-2; cdr3_length: 15; clone_size: .
cdr3_nt: TGTGCCAGCAGAGAGACAGGGACCGGCTACACCTTC; cdr3_aa: CASRETGTGYTF; v_call: TRBV6-5; d_call: TRBD1; j_call: TRBJ1-2; cdr3_length: 12; clone_size: .
cdr3_nt: TGTGCCAGCATTTCAGAGTTTAGAGATACGCAGTATTTT; cdr3_aa: CASISEFRDTQYF; v_call: TRBV2; d_call: .; j_call: TRBJ2-3; cdr3_length: 13; clone_size: .
cdr3_nt: TGCGCCAGCAGCCGACAAGGACTAGCGGGGGACCAAGAGACCCAGTACTTC; cdr3_aa: CASSRQGLAGDQETQYF; v_call: TRBV5-1; d_call: TRBD2; j_call: TRBJ2-5; cdr3_length: 17; clone_size: .
cdr3_nt: TGTGCCAGCAACCTCTTGACAGGGACCTACGAGCAGTACTTC; cdr3_aa: CASNLLTGTYEQYF; v_call: TRBV6-5; d_call: TRBD1; j_call: TRBJ2-7; cdr3_length: 14; clone_size: .
cdr3_nt: TGTGCCAGCAGTTTAGGGCAGGAGGTCTACGAGCAGTACTTC; cdr3_aa: CASSLGQEVYEQYF; v_call: TRBV27; d_call: .; j_call: TRBJ2-7; cdr3_length: 14; clone_size: .
cdr3_nt: TGCAGCGCCAGGACTAGCGGGAGAAATGAGCAGTTCTTC; cdr3_aa: CSARTSGRNEQFF; v_call: TRBV29-1; d_call: TRBD2; j_call: TRBJ2-1; cdr3_length: 13; clone_size: .
cdr3_nt: TGTGCCAGCAGTACCCCGGGGGAGACCCAGTACTTC; cdr3_aa: CASSTPGETQYF; v_call: TRBV6-6; d_call: .; j_call: TRBJ2-5; cdr3_length: 12; clone_size: .
cdr3_nt: TGTGCCAGCAGTTACCTGTTCGGGAACACCGGGGAGCTGTTTTTT; cdr3_aa: CASSYLFGNTGELFF; v_call: TRBV6-5; d_call: .; j_call: TRBJ2-2; cdr3_length: 15; clone_size: .
cdr3_nt: TGTGCCAGTAGTATAGTTGGGGTAAGAGAGCAGTACTTC; cdr3_aa: CASSIVGVREQYF; v_call: TRBV19; d_call: .; j_call: TRBJ2-7; cdr3_length: 13; clone_size: .
cdr3_nt: TGTGCCAGCAGTTTATCGACACTATCTGGGGCCAACGTCCTGACTTTC; cdr3_aa: CASSLSTLSGANVLTF; v_call: TRBV27; d_call: .; j_call: TRBJ2-6; cdr3_length: 16; clone_size: .